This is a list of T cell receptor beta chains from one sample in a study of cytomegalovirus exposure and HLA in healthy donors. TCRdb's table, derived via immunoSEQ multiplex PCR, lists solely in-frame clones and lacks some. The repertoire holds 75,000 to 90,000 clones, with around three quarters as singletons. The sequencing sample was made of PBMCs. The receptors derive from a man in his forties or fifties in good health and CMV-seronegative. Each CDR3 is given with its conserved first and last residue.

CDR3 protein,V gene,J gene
CASTQRTGKYNEQFF,TRBV27,TRBJ2-1
CASSLIMTGRWRDTEAFF,TRBV5-6,TRBJ1-1
CASSQGDTSGGANVLTF,TRBV4-3,TRBJ2-6
CASSQRTGAISGNTIYF,TRBV4-1,TRBJ1-3
CASEKDRGDQPQHF,TRBV2,TRBJ1-5
CSVYGLADYNEQFF,TRBV29-1,TRBJ2-1
CASSVSDEQFF,TRBV25-1,TRBJ2-1
CASSSEGDSNQPQHF,TRBV5-1,TRBJ1-5
CSAGLAGRETQYF,TRBV29-1,TRBJ2-5
CSVEDRQQGAYEQYF,TRBV29-1,TRBJ2-7
CASGGQEAPEQFF,TRBV6-1,TRBJ2-1
CSVRDRGHHEQYF,TRBV29-1,TRBJ2-7
CASRRVLNTEAFF,TRBV7-6,TRBJ1-1
CATSRIWTGRETQYF,TRBV15,TRBJ2-5
CASSLGQREGGEQFF,TRBV11-2,TRBJ2-1
CASSVGLVLINEQFF,TRBV9,TRBJ2-1
CASSLAAGPGGEKLFF,TRBV5-1,TRBJ1-4
CAISESIRGADTQYF,TRBV10-3,TRBJ2-3
CASSAAYEQYF,TRBV25-1,TRBJ2-7
CASSLPIFSGRANEQFF,TRBV7-2,TRBJ2-1
CASSLGAGGLLAGANEQFF,TRBV7-6,TRBJ2-1
CAGSGQKNTGELFF,TRBV30,TRBJ2-2
CASSSGTSGRPHEQFF,TRBV7-8,TRBJ2-1
CAISESRTSGREQFF,TRBV10-3,TRBJ2-1
CAWSNGAGPQETQYF,TRBV30,TRBJ2-5
CASRIGATDSYEQYF,TRBV19,TRBJ2-7
CASSLLGTGVWNTEAFF,TRBV5-8,TRBJ1-1
CASSVLDTVSGNTIYF,TRBV6-1,TRBJ1-3
CASSLRVQRYGYTF,TRBV5-8,TRBJ1-2
CATSRVQGAVGIGELFF,TRBV15,TRBJ2-2
CASSYSRDSSEQYF,TRBV6-6,TRBJ2-7
CASSVDGEGNTIYF,TRBV2,TRBJ1-3